The sequence of this T cell receptor beta chain was determined in a study of blood T cell repertoires in COVID-19. Overall study context: Material from acute and convalescent COVID-19 was sourced from the United States, Italy and Spain. Sample material is recorded as cDNA or gDNA derived from T cells, B-cell-depleted T cells, or PBMCs.

V was shortened by 0 bases and J by 1 base, with 13 bases between the two germline ends. This CDR3 is built from 16 residues. Germline V gene lookup returns CDR1 MNHEY and CDR2 SMNVEV (reference sequence). Source study methods: It was from reference gene primer amplification that nucleated cell counts were estimated. TCRdb keeps only in-frame clones here, not all; method: immunoSEQ multiplex PCR. V and J calls and clone size are given by that table; D and trimming were obtained from the DNA. The repertoire holds approximately 210,000 clones, with about 83% as singletons. The chain links TRBV27 to TRBJ2-7; D possibly corresponds to TRBD1 (5 bases). The sequence came from a woman between 45 and 65 years old with acute or convalescent COVID-19. Sequenced: peripheral blood. Written as DNA, the CDR3 is TGTGCCAGCAGTTTATCTGCCAGGGTACTATCCTACGAGCAGTACTTC. Translating gives CASSLSARVLSYEQYF.